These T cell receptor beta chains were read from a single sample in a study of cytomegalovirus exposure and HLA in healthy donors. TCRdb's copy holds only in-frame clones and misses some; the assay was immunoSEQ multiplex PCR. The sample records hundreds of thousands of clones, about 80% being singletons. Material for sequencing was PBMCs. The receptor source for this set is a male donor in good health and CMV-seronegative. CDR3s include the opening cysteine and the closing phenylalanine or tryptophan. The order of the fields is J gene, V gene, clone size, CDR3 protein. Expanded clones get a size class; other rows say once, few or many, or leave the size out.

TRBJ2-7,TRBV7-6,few,CASSSDRLAYEQYF
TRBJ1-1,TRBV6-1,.,CASSFHRDTEAFF
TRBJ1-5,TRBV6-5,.,CASSYSASNQPQHF
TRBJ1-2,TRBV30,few,CAWSPYVNAYGYTF
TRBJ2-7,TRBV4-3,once,CASSLMYEFSHEQYF
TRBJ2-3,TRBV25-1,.,CASSEYITSGGMDTQYF
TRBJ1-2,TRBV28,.,CASSLDRVNGDYTF
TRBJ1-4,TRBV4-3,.,CASSPSIATNEKLFF
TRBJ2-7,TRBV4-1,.,CASSQDSGQGTYEQYF
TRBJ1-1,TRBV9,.,CASSVDSLPEAFF
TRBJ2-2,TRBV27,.,CASKGRTGPYTGELFF
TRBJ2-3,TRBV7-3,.,CASSLSPLGTGKDTQYF
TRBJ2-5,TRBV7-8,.,CASSASGREYF
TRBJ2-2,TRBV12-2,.,CASRLAGEASGGVNTGELFF
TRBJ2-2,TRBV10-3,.,CAITPGRDTGELFF
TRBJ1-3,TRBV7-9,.,CASSNRQTPGNTIYF
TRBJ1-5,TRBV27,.,CASSLRPAGNQPQHF
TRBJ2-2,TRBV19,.,CASHRSDTGELFF
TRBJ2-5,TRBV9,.,CASSVAFGLEGLYF
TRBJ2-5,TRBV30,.,CAWSSGEETQYF
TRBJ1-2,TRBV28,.,CASSLRAEGDDGYTF
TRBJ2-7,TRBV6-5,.,CASSPYRGSYEQYF
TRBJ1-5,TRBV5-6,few,CASSLGAGAVNQPQHF
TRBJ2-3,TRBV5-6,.,CASSFGGSTDTQYF
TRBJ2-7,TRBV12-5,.,CASGLVPPQEYEQYF
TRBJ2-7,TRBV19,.,CASSAGGTGLLGQYF
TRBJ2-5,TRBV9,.,CASSVDLPGTQYF
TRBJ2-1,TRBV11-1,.,CASSHRLGTRLDEQFF
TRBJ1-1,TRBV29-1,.,CSVAGRRVDTEAFF
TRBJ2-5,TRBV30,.,CAAPYSGGQYF
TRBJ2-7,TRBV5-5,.,CASSLEGPGGYEQYF
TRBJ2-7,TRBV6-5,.,CASSPRPDSYEQYF
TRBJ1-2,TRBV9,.,CASSHGTGANYGYTF
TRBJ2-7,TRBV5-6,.,CASSLFRYEQYF
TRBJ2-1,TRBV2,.,CASRELAGSYNEQFF
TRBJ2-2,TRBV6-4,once,CASSAATGDTGELFF